What follows describes a single TCR beta chain. As yet, its antigen is unknown. The record originates from a study of cytomegalovirus exposure and HLA in healthy donors. Findings and limits, study-wide: Cytomegalovirus association was listed for about 170 TCR beta chains. Most sequenced TCRs were rare (though some public TCRs occurred in many donors). A few CMV-associated chains were confirmed in vitro to be specific for CMV antigens. The TCR clusters that emerged in the first cohort tended, a later analysis found, to co-occur in the approximately 110 validation repertoires.

Method: immunoSEQ multiplex PCR; TCRdb's copy keeps in-frame clones and lacks some. Among about 170,000 clones, about 86% were seen once, and the ten largest hold roughly 1.5%. CDR1 is KGHSY and CDR2 is FQNENV in the germline V gene. This CDR3 is built from 16 residues. The V end was cut by 4 bases, the J end by 5 bases, with 18 bases between. Sequenced input: PBMCs. The chain couples TRBV16 to TRBJ1-5, with D perhaps TRBD1 (5 bases). This clonotype was sampled from a woman aged 25 to 39 in good health and CMV-seronegative. The CDR3 spells CASSRPGPGPHQPQHF. In DNA form, the CDR3 reads TGTGCCAGCAGCCGACCAGGGCCTGGCCCCCATCAGCCCCAGCATTTT. Full variable domain (outside the CDR3, taken from reference TRBV16 and TRBJ1-5): GEEVAQTPKHLVRGEGQKAKLYCAPIKGHSYVFWYQQVLKNEFKFLISFQNENVFDETGMPKERFSAKCLPNSPCSLEIQATKLEDSAVYFCASSRPGPGPHQPQHFGDGTRLSIL.